This T cell receptor (beta chain) was identified in a study of blood T cells in healthy people across ages. Study-level points and caveats: More naive CD4+ cells and higher diversity marked long-lived donors relative to aged donors. Higher naive T cell percentage went strongly together with higher TCR beta diversity.

This clonotype was seen a handful of times. The antigen remains unidentified. V lost 2 bases to trimming and J lost 2 bases, with 7 bases between them. The CDR3 runs to 14 residues. The germline CDR1 and CDR2 sequences are MNHNY and SVGAGI (reference sequence). PCR was performed a second time for about 6 to 12 cycles using a sample-barcoded 5' primer and a J-beta primer mix. TCRdb reanalysed the 5' RACE reads using MiXCR and keeps one entry per CDR3 protein. This repertoire shows hundreds of thousands of distinct CDR3 sequences, under 25% found once; its top ten account for approximately 3.7%. The TCR comes from an older man in good health. Sequencing was done on a sample of blood. This chain uses TRBV6-6 with TRBJ1-3; D not certain. The CDR3 sequence: CASSYGVAGNTIYF. The CDR3 DNA reads as TGTGCCAGCAGTTACGGGGTGGCTGGAAACACCATATATTTT.